The table lists the clone carrying this T cell receptor (beta chain) with many counts. Its antigen is currently unknown. TCRdb used MiXCR to reprocess the 5' RACE reads, holding one entry per CDR3 protein. The table includes about 80,000 distinct CDR3 sequences, 5% to 6.5% detected once. These data are taken from a study of neurological immune-mediated disorders. Whole-study findings and limits: The repertoires of 18 of 34 multiple sclerosis patients were placed by phylogenetic grouping in a single related-CDR3 cluster, which may be a signature.

Time point noted: longitudinal time-point 2. CDR3 length: 14 residues. V was cut by 4 bases and J by 8 bases, with 16 bases left in between. CDR1 is SGHRS, CDR2 YFSETQ, per germline. Sequencing input: PBMCs. This sequence originates from a woman aged 55-70 years with multiple sclerosis. The chain employs TRBV5-1 and TRBJ2-1; possible D gene TRBD2, 6 bases. DNA for the CDR3: TGCGCCAGCAGCCCGGGGACTGTACTCGATGAGCAGTTCTTC. Protein product: CASSPGTVLDEQFF.